These 2 T cell receptor beta chains share one sample of origin, sequenced in a study of T-cell memory formation after mild COVID-19. TCRdb passed the 5' RACE reads through MiXCR, listing each CDR3 protein once. Among some 280,000 distinct CDR3 sequences, roughly 15% were seen once, and the ten largest hold 23%. The sequenced sample consisted of PBMCs or a T cell subset sorted from them (not recorded which). The receptors were gathered from a man younger than 35 who had mild COVID-19 (a few samples of this study predate the infection). Cell type and time point are not known.

Here the CDR3 DNA reads TGTGCCAGCAGCTTAACCCTCTCTAGCGGGGGGGGCACAGATACGCAGTATTTT. It encodes CASSLTLSSGGGTDTQYF. The V call is TRBV11-2, the J call TRBJ2-3; 12 bases line up with TRBD2. Trimming removed 2 bases from V and 1 base from J; junction bases left unmatched: 7. The length of the CDR3 is 18 residues. Germline assignment: CDR1 SGHAT and CDR2 FQNNGV. Drawing the rest from reference TRBV11-2 and TRBJ2-3, the complete variable domain is EAGVAQSPRYKIIEKRQSVAFWCNPISGHATLYWYQQILGQGPKLLIQFQNNGVVDDSQLPKDRFSAERLKGVDSTLKIQPAKLEDSAVYLCASSLTLSSGGGTDTQYFGPGTRLTVL.

The sample holds many counts of this clonotype. V usage is TRBV5-1 and J usage is TRBJ2-3; 9 bases are shared with TRBD1. The V gene end was trimmed by 4 bases and the J gene end by 1 base; junction bases not matched to a gene: 4. CDR3 size: 15 residues. Germline V gene lookup returns CDR1 SGHRS and CDR2 YFSETQ. The CDR3 loop reads CASSDRDRGTDTQYF. CDR3 sequence (DNA): TGCGCCAGCAGCGACCGGGACAGGGGCACAGATACGCAGTATTTT.